These T cell receptor beta chains were read from a single sample in a study of T cell repertoires in aging, cancer and after chemotherapy. TCRdb re-derived calls from the multiplex PCR reads in MiXCR, one entry per CDR3 protein. The table shows more than 9,500 distinct CDR3 sequences, with about two fifths occurring only once. Sequences were obtained from blood. The receptors come from a human donor in good health. CDR3s leave out the opening cysteine and the closing phenylalanine or tryptophan.

TRBV6-2/TRBV6-3	TRBJ2-7	ANLGLAGVPRNEQY
TRBV19	TRBJ1-4	ASSENLNEKLF
TRBV19	TRBJ2-1	ASSTRLAGRGNEQF
TRBV6-2/TRBV6-3	TRBJ2-7	ASSPRTPTYEQY
TRBV29-1	TRBJ2-6	SVEDQSSGTTSGANVLT
TRBV24-1	TRBJ2-1	ATSDAGRSSSYNEQF
TRBV7-2	TRBJ1-1	ASSWDGGNTEAF
TRBV29-1	TRBJ1-1	SVVGTGNTEAF
TRBV19	TRBJ1-2	ASSRGQNYGHT
TRBV6-1	TRBJ2-1	ASSSGYNEQF
TRBV5-1	TRBJ2-3	ASSLGGYLGADTQY
TRBV19	TRBJ2-7	ASRGGRLSYEQY
TRBV6-5	TRBJ2-5	ASSQNRDRKTQY
TRBV20-1	TRBJ2-3	SARDALLAGFTDTQY
TRBV6-5	TRBJ1-1	ASSYSKGQGATEAF
TRBV5-1	TRBJ2-1	ASSLGPSDYNEQF
TRBV29-1	TRBJ1-1	SAPGQASEAF
TRBV6-6	TRBJ1-5	ASRRGTGESLSNQPQH
TRBV6-5	TRBJ2-1	ASSALTSHNEQF
TRBV12-3/TRBV12-4	TRBJ2-7	ASSPSGVVYEQY
TRBV18	TRBJ2-3	ASSPKADTQY
TRBV5-4	TRBJ2-7	ASSLAGGQGVEQY
TRBV28	TRBJ1-2	ASSTEFQGYT
TRBV27	TRBJ2-3	ASSSTDTQY
TRBV19	TRBJ2-2	AGGFHYTGELF
TRBV27	TRBJ2-7	ASSPTGGTGEQY
TRBV19	TRBJ2-7	ASSNYRGSYEQY
TRBV6-1	TRBJ1-1	ASRASGSRTEAF
TRBV10-1	TRBJ1-5	AKPSPGGYLNQPQH
TRBV27	TRBJ1-4	ASSFLSDTGPTNEKLF
TRBV7-3	TRBJ1-1	ASSLITGAGAF